This T cell receptor beta chain was retrieved from a study of blood T cell repertoires in COVID-19. Background on the study: Samples taken during acute and convalescent COVID-19 were collected in the United States, Italy and Spain. The cDNA or gDNA used as material had been derived from T cells, B-cell-depleted T cells, or PBMCs.

Original methodology: How many nucleated cells were present was estimated from reference gene primer amplification. Profiled with immunoSEQ multiplex PCR; TCRdb holds only in-frame clones, not every one. From that table come the V and J calls and clone size; the DNA was used to work out D and trimming. The sample lists 90,000 to 130,000 clones, 82% occurring once. Sequencing was done on a sample of peripheral blood. The clonotype originates from a woman in her sixties or seventies with acute or convalescent COVID-19.

The CDR3 DNA follows: TGCGCCAGCAGCGATGACAGGGGAGGTGAAAAACTGTTTTTT. Amino acid sequence: CASSDDRGGEKLFF. The genes are TRBV5-1 and TRBJ1-4, with TRBD1 identical over 8 bases. J was trimmed by 7 bases and V by 4 bases; bases with no gene match: 6. Germline values: CDR1 SGHRS, CDR2 YFSETQ. This CDR3 contains 14 residues.